The next 22 T cell receptor beta chains were all read from a single sample in a study of blood T cell repertoires in COVID-19. Here immunoSEQ multiplex PCR was the method, and the copy in TCRdb shows in-frame clones only, minus some. The data hold 57,000 or so clones, with 86% observed a single time. Sequenced: peripheral blood. These receptors were collected from a human donor in a cohort sampled during active COVID-19.

The chain joins TRBV14 to TRBJ2-7; 9 bases align to TRBD2. Trimming cost V 6 bases and J 1 base; bases outside gene matches: 1. CDR3 length equals 13 residues. CDR1 and CDR2 from the germline V gene are SGHDN and FVKESK. The CDR3 region is CASRLAGSYEQYF. In nucleotides, the CDR3 is TGTGCCAGCAGGCTAGCGGGGTCCTACGAGCAGTACTTC. Together with reference TRBV14 and TRBJ2-7, the CDR3 gives the full variable domain: EAGVTQFPSHSVIEKGQTVTLRCDPISGHDNLYWYRRVMGKEIKFLLHFVKESKQDESGMPNNRFLAERTGGTYSTLKVQPAELEDSGVYFCASRLAGSYEQYFGPGTRLTVT.

V is TRBV5-1 and J is TRBJ1-6; perhaps TRBD1 as D (6 bases). CDR3 length: 13 residues. The germline CDR1 and CDR2 sequences are SGHRS and YFSETQ. Trimming removed 6 bases at V and 5 bases at J, with 9 bases between. This CDR3 is CASKGGNNSPLHF. DNA for the CDR3: TGCGCCAGCAAAGGGGGTAATAATTCACCCCTCCACTTT.

The chain links TRBV19 to TRBJ1-5; possible D gene TRBD1, 6 bases. This CDR3 comprises 14 residues. The germline CDR1 and CDR2 sequences are LNHDA and SQIVND (reference sequence). The ends were cut back, 5 bases at V and 2 bases at J, with 10 bases in the middle. The CDR3 reads CASSPRQGNQPQHF. CDR3 sequence (DNA): TGTGCCAGTAGTCCCCGACAGGGCAATCAGCCCCAGCATTTT.

The V call is TRBV5-1, the J call TRBJ2-2; a weak D match, TRBD2 (6 bases). The V gene lost 0 bases and the J gene lost 4 bases, with 16 bases spanning the gap. Germline CDR1 and CDR2: SGHRS and YFSETQ. The CDR3 contains 17 residues. The CDR3 bases are TGCGCCAGCAGCTTGGGCTATCTAGCGACCATCACCGGGGAGCTGTTTTTT. Translating it yields CASSLGYLATITGELFF. The whole variable domain, remainder taken from reference TRBV5-1 and TRBJ2-2, is KAGVTQTPRYLIKTRGQQVTLSCSPISGHRSVSWYQQTPGQGLQFLFEYFSETQRNKGNFPGRFSGRQFSNSRSEMNVSTLELGDSALYLCASSLGYLATITGELFFGEGSRLTVL.

The chain couples TRBV6-4 to TRBJ2-7, with a possible D match to TRBD2 (6 bases). CDR1 is MRHNA and CDR2 is SNTAGT in the germline V gene. The CDR3 has 14 residues. Trimming took 6 bases from V and 2 from J, leaving 14 bases between them. The CDR3 region has the DNA TGTGCCAGCAGACAATCAGCGGGCACCTACGAGCAGTACTTC. This gives the protein CASRQSAGTYEQYF.

V gene TRBV18 combines with J gene TRBJ1-2, with a possible D match to TRBD1 (6 bases). In germline, CDR1 is KGHSH, CDR2 LQKENI. The CDR3 totals 14 residues. Trimming took off 3 bases at V and 6 bases at J, with 14 bases between the two ends. The chain's CDR3 is CASSPVPQGDGYTF. DNA of the CDR3: TGTGCCAGCTCACCGGTCCCACAGGGTGATGGCTACACCTTC.

The chain couples TRBV19 to TRBJ1-1; 7 positions agree with TRBD1. Germline V lookup: CDR1 LNHDA, CDR2 SQIVND (reference sequence). Trimming took 5 bases from V and 3 from J; bases not matched to a gene: 6. The CDR3 has 14 residues. The CDR3 sequence is CASSFYRGHTEAFF. In nucleotides, the CDR3 is TGTGCCAGTAGTTTCTACAGGGGCCACACTGAAGCTTTCTTT.

The chain joins TRBV12-2 to TRBJ2-3; the DNA was not compared with TRBD2, the D call given in the table. TRBV12-2 is reported as a pseudogene. This CDR3 comprises 20 residues. CDR3 residues: CASRLKTSCGRATATDTQYF. As DNA, the CDR3 is TGTGCAAGTCGCTTAAAGACCTCTTGCGGGAGGGCCACGGCCACAGATACGCAGTATTTT.

The V call is TRBV5-6, the J call TRBJ1-1; D is uncertain. CDR3 length: 15 residues. Trimming removed 4 bases from V and 6 bases from J, with 19 bases in between. Germline CDR1 SGHDT, CDR2 YYEEEE. For the CDR3, the DNA is TGTGCCAGCAGCCTAGTCGGGATATTGGCCGCTGAAGCTTTCTTT. This sequence encodes CASSLVGILAAEAFF. The whole variable domain, filled in from reference TRBV5-6 and TRBJ1-1, reads DAGVTQSPTHLIKTRGQQVTLRCSPKSGHDTVSWYQQALGQGPQFIFQYYEEEERQRGNFPDRFSGHQFPNYSSELNVNALLLGDSALYLCASSLVGILAAEAFFGQGTRLTVV.

DNA of the CDR3: TGTGCCAGCAGGGCTCTAGCGGGGGGAACCTACGAGCAGTACTTC. Encoded protein: CASRALAGGTYEQYF. The gene calls are TRBV28 and TRBJ2-7; 11 bases match TRBD2. V lost 6 bases, J lost 2 bases, and 6 bases stayed unmatched. The CDR3 contains 15 residues. Per germline, CDR1 MDHEN and CDR2 SYDVKM.

The rearrangement links TRBV14 to TRBJ2-5; possibly TRBD2 for D (6 bases). CDR1 is SGHDN, CDR2 FVKESK, per germline. Deletions cut 3 bases from V and 2 bases from J, with 13 bases between. The CDR3 has 15 residues. In DNA form, the CDR3 reads TGTGCCAGCAGCCATCGGGGGAGTCGGCAAGAGACCCAGTACTTC. It encodes CASSHRGSRQETQYF.

The gene calls are TRBV27 and TRBJ2-6; a weak D match, TRBD1 (5 bases). The V gene lost 8 bases and the J gene lost 0 bases, with 11 bases spanning the gap. The CDR3 has 15 amino acids. Germline V lookup: CDR1 MNHEY, CDR2 SMNVEV (reference sequence). The CDR3 DNA follows: TGTGCCAGCTTTTCTCAGGGCTCTGGGGCCAACGTCCTGACTTTC. It is translated as CASFSQGSGANVLTF. Drawing the rest from reference TRBV27 and TRBJ2-6, the complete variable domain is EAQVTQNPRYLITVTGKKLTVTCSQNMNHEYMSWYRQDPGLGLRQIYYSMNVEVTDKGDVPEGYKVSRKEKRNFPLILESPSPNQTSLYFCASFSQGSGANVLTFGAGSRLTVL.

The chain uses TRBV3-1 (or the pseudogene TRBV3-2) and TRBJ2-5; 7 bases match TRBD2. The CDR3 extends over 16 amino acids. V lost 4 bases and J lost 3; bases outside the gene matches: 11. Germline loops: CDR1 LGHDT, CDR2 YNNKEL (reference sequence). This CDR3 is CASSPGSLSGKETQYF. The DNA of the CDR3 is TGTGCCAGCAGCCCCGGCTCCCTCAGCGGGAAAGAGACCCAGTACTTC.

V is TRBV5-8 and J is TRBJ2-7, with D hard to call. Per the germline V gene, CDR1 is SGHTS and CDR2 is YDEGEE. Trimming stripped 6 bases from V and 1 base from J, with 11 bases between. The CDR3 loop spans 13 amino acids. CDR3 sequence: CASIVSPSYEQYF. For the CDR3, the DNA is TGTGCCAGCATAGTCTCCCCATCCTACGAGCAGTACTTC.

This chain links TRBV29-1 with TRBJ2-6; 10 bases map to TRBD1. The CDR3 extends over 16 amino acids. Germline V CDR1 and CDR2: SQVTM, ANQGSEA. V lost 7 bases to trimming and J lost 0 bases; unmatched junction nucleotides: 6. Written as DNA, the CDR3 is TGCAGCGCCGTGAGGACAGGGGGCTCTGGGGCCAACGTCCTGACTTTC. Translating gives CSAVRTGGSGANVLTF. The complete variable domain, with remaining parts taken from reference TRBV29-1 and TRBJ2-6, reads SAVISQKPSRDICQRGTSLTIQCQVDSQVTMMFWYRQQPGQSLTLIATANQGSEATYESGFVIDKFPISRPNLTFSTLTVSNMSPEDSSIYLCSAVRTGGSGANVLTFGAGSRLTVL.

This chain links TRBV19 with TRBJ1-5; no firm D call. CDR1 and CDR2 (germline): LNHDA, SQIVND (reference sequence). The CDR3 has 15 residues. The germline V and J ends were trimmed by 3 bases and 0 bases, with 9 bases remaining between them. The CDR3 DNA sequence: TGTGCCAGTAGTATCTCGGAGTATAGCAATCAGCCCCAGCATTTT. Its protein product is CASSISEYSNQPQHF.

The chain has TRBV9 and TRBJ2-1; 8 bases line up with TRBD1. This CDR3 comprises 17 residues. Germline V CDR1 and CDR2: SGDLS, YYNGEE. J was trimmed by 4 bases and V by 4 bases; bases with no gene match: 13. As DNA, the CDR3 is TGTGCCAGCAGCACCCACCAGGGGGCGCGTTTATACAATGAGCAGTTCTTC. This gives the protein CASSTHQGARLYNEQFF.

The V and J genes are TRBV19 and TRBJ2-1; D might be TRBD2 (5 bases). V lost 1 base to trimming and J lost 5 bases, with 12 bases between them. This CDR3 contains 15 residues. Germline V CDR1 and CDR2: LNHDA, SQIVND (reference sequence). The CDR3 DNA sequence: TGTGCCAGTAGTATAGGTGGGAGTGGCCACAATGAGCAGTTCTTC. Protein product: CASSIGGSGHNEQFF.

The rearrangement uses TRBV6-5 and TRBJ2-7; 9 bases map to TRBD1. Germline V CDR1 and CDR2: MNHEY, SVGAGI. Trimming took 6 bases from V and 6 from J; bases not matched to a gene: 12. The CDR3 has 15 residues. Here the CDR3 reads CASRETGTGSFEQYF. The CDR3 DNA reads as TGTGCCAGCAGAGAGACCGGGACAGGGTCTTTCGAGCAGTACTTC.

This clone was found a few times. This chain uses TRBV7-3 with TRBJ2-1; tentatively, D is TRBD2 (6 bases). Deletions cut 6 bases from V and 7 bases from J, with 16 bases between. The germline CDR1 and CDR2 sequences are SGHTA and FQGTGA. The length of the CDR3 is 14 residues. The CDR3: CASSGGDPGNEQFF. CDR3 nucleotides: TGTGCCAGCAGTGGAGGGGACCCCGGAAATGAGCAGTTCTTC.

The chain recombines TRBV12-5 with TRBJ2-7; 7 bases map to TRBD1. Germline-derived CDR1 and CDR2 are LGHNT and FRNRAP. CDR3 length: 14 residues. The V and J ends lost 5 bases and 2 bases, in that order; junction bases with no gene match: 6. The CDR3 DNA follows: TGTGCTAGTGGTCGCTCCGGGACAGCCTACGAGCAGTACTTC. It codes for CASGRSGTAYEQYF.

J is TRBJ1-6 and V is TRBV7-9, with 8 bases matching TRBD1. Germline-derived CDR1 and CDR2 are SEHNR and FQNEAQ (reference sequence). With 1 base clipped from V and 8 bases from J, the junction kept 7 bases outside the gene matches. The CDR3 is 16 amino acids. The CDR3: CASSLERTGLDSPLHF. The DNA for the CDR3 is TGTGCCAGCAGCTTAGAGCGGACAGGGTTGGATTCACCCCTCCACTTT. The entire variable domain, with the rest obtained from reference TRBV7-9 and TRBJ1-6, is as follows: DTGVSQNPRHKITKRGQNVTFRCDPISEHNRLYWYRQTLGQGPEFLTYFQNEAQLEKSRLLSDRFSAERPKGSFSTLEIQRTEQGDSAMYLCASSLERTGLDSPLHFGNGTRLTVT.